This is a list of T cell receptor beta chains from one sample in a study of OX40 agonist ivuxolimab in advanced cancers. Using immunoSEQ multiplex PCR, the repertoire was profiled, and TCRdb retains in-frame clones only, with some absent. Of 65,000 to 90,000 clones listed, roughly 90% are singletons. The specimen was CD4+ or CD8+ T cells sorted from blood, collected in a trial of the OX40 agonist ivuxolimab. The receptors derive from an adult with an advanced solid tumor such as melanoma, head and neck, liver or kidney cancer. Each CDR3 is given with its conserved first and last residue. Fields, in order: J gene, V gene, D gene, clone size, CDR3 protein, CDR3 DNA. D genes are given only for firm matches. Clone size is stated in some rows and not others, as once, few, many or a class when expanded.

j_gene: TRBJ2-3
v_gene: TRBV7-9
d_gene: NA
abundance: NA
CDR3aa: CASSSGTATDTQYF
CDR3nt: TGTGCCAGCAGCTCCGGGACGGCCACAGATACGCAGTATTTT

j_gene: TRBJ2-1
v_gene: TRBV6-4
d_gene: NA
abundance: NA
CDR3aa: CASSEAGASSYNEQFF
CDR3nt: TGTGCCAGCAGTGAAGCAGGGGCCAGCTCCTACAATGAGCAGTTCTTC

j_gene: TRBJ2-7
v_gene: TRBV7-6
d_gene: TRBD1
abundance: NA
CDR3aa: CASSLGTGPYEQYF
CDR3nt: TGTGCCAGCAGCTTAGGGACAGGGCCCTACGAGCAGTACTTC

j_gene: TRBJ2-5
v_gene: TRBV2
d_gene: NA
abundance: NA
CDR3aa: CAGTPRAGGETQYF
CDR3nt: TGTGCCGGCACCCCCCGGGCCGGCGGGGAGACCCAGTACTTC

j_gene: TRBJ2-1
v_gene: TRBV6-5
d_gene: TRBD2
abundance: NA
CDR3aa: CASRGKGAGEYEQFF
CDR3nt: TGTGCCAGCAGGGGAAAGGGAGCGGGAGAATATGAGCAGTTCTTC

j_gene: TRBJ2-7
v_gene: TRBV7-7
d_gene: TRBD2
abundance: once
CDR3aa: CASSPGGSSYEQYF
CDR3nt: TGTGCTAGCAGCCCGGGGGGGAGCTCCTACGAGCAGTACTTC

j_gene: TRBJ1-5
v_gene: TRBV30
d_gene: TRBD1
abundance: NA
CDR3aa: CAWSVQGDQPQHF
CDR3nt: TGTGCCTGGAGTGTACAGGGGGATCAGCCCCAGCATTTT

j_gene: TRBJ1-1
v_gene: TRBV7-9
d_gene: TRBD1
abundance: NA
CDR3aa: CASSLQQGVAEAFF
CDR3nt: TGTGCCAGCAGCTTGCAACAGGGGGTCGCTGAAGCTTTCTTT

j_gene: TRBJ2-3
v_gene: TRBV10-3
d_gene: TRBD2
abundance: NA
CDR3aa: CAISARGLAGAKSTDTQYF
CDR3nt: TGTGCCATCAGTGCCAGGGGACTAGCGGGAGCCAAAAGCACAGATACGCAGTATTTT

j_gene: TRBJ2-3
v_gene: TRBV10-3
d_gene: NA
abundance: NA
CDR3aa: CAIARNRSTDTQYF
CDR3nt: TGTGCCATCGCAAGGAATCGCTCTACAGATACGCAGTATTTT

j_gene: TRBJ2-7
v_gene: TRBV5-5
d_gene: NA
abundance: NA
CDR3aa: CASSGTGDLSYEQYF
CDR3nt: TGTGCCAGCAGCGGTACTGGGGACCTCTCCTACGAGCAGTACTTC

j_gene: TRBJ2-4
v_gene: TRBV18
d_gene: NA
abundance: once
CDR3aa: CASSPNGVETEAKNIQYF
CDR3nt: TGTGCCAGCTCACCAAATGGGGTGGAAACTGAGGCCAAAAACATTCAGTACTTC

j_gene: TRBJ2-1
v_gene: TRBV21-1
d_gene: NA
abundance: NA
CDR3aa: CASSKGGGTYNEQFF
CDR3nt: TGTGCCAGCAGCAAAGGGGGGGGGACCTACAATGAGCAGTTCTTC

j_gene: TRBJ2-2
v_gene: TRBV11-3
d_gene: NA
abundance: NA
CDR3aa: CASRLDRGNTGELFF
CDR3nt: TGTGCCAGCAGACTCGATCGGGGGAACACCGGGGAGCTGTTTTTT

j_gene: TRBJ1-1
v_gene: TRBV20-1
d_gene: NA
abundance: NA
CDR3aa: CSAPASRGAFF
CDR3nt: TGCAGTGCCCCCGCCAGCCGCGGGGCTTTCTTT

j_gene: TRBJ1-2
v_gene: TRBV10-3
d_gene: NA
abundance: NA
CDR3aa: CAIRQGSEYYTF
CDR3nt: TGTGCCATCAGACAGGGAAGTGAGTACTACACCTTC

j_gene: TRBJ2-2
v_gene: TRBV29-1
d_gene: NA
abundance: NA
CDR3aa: CSSKVQGGGGELFF
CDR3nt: TGCAGCTCGAAGGTCCAGGGGGGTGGCGGGGAGCTGTTTTTT

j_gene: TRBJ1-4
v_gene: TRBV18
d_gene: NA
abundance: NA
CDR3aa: CASSPSSLPATNEKLFF
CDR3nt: TGTGCCAGCTCACCTAGTAGTCTACCTGCAACTAATGAAAAACTGTTTTTT

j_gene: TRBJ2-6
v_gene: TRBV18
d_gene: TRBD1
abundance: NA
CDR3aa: CASSPRTGRLSGANVLTF
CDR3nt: TGTGCCAGCTCACCACGGACAGGGAGACTCTCTGGGGCCAACGTCCTGACTTTC